A selection of T cell receptor beta chains follows, all from one sample in a study of blood T cells in healthy people across ages. TCRdb fed the 5' RACE reads into MiXCR, producing one record per CDR3 protein. The repertoire includes about 1 million distinct CDR3 sequences, 45% of them detected once, and about 19% sits in the top ten. The sequenced material came from blood. Source of these receptors: a woman between 55 and 75 years old in good health. Both conserved end residues are part of each CDR3. Fields, in order: J gene, clone size, V gene, D gene, CDR3 protein, CDR3 DNA. The D gene is left open where the match is weak. The size field is filled for only some rows; it gives once, few, many or a size class.

TRBJ2-7 | . | TRBV27 | TRBD1 | CASKNRQGAMSDEQYF | TGTGCCAGCAAAAACCGACAGGGGGCGATGTCGGACGAGCAGTACTTC
TRBJ2-5 | . | TRBV24-1 | . | CATEGPSYNEQYF | TGTGCCACCGAGGGGCCATCCTACAATGAGCAGTACTTC
TRBJ2-7 | . | TRBV28 | . | CASVSRRKLYEQYF | TGTGCCAGCGTCTCTCGCCGCAAGCTCTACGAGCAGTACTTC
TRBJ2-5 | . | TRBV20-1 | . | CSVLGQQETQYF | TGCAGTGTTCTGGGGCAGCAAGAGACCCAGTACTTC
TRBJ2-7 | few | TRBV5-1 | TRBD1 | CASTPRDRTREQYF | TGCGCCAGCACCCCGAGGGACAGGACCCGGGAGCAGTACTTC
TRBJ1-2 | . | TRBV6-6 | TRBD1 | CASSLGTGGLYGYTF | TGTGCCAGCAGTTTAGGGACAGGGGGTCTCTATGGCTACACCTTC
TRBJ1-1 | many | TRBV12-3/TRBV12-4 | TRBD1 | CASRRKGQVPEAFF | TGTGCCAGCAGACGAAAGGGACAGGTACCTGAAGCTTTCTTT
TRBJ2-3 | . | TRBV7-8 | TRBD1 | CASSPVISAGQGTDTQYF | TGTGCCAGCAGCCCCGTCATATCGGCGGGACAGGGCACAGATACGCAGTATTTT
TRBJ2-5 | . | TRBV7-9 | . | CASSFQAGAQETQYF | TGTGCCAGCAGCTTCCAGGCCGGTGCTCAAGAGACCCAGTACTTC
TRBJ2-1 | few | TRBV6-1 | TRBD2 | CASSEAAGGPNEQFF | TGTGCCAGCAGTGAAGCGGCGGGAGGGCCAAATGAGCAGTTCTTC
TRBJ2-1 | few | TRBV9 | . | CASSVESSGRDEQFF | TGTGCCAGCAGCGTAGAGTCAAGCGGCAGGGATGAGCAGTTCTTC
TRBJ1-2 | few | TRBV6-1 | . | CASSERDRAGLNGYTF | TGTGCCAGCAGTGAAAGGGACCGCGCGGGCCTTAATGGCTACACCTTC
TRBJ2-7 | . | TRBV9 | TRBD2 | CASSVDLAGQVYEQYF | TGTGCCAGCAGCGTCGACCTAGCGGGCCAGGTATACGAGCAGTACTTC
TRBJ2-1 | few | TRBV3-1 | TRBD2 | CASSQETGLAGIEQFF | TGTGCCAGCAGCCAAGAGACGGGACTAGCGGGAATTGAGCAGTTCTTC
TRBJ2-3 | . | TRBV20-1 | TRBD1 | CSAPDRAGTDMQYF | TGCAGTGCACCGGACAGGGCGGGCACAGATATGCAGTATTTT
TRBJ2-1 | many | TRBV27 | . | CASTTRNEQFF | TGTGCCAGCACCACGAGAAATGAGCAGTTCTTC
TRBJ1-5 | . | TRBV29-1 | . | CSVELRGGNQPQHF | TGCAGCGTTGAGCTCCGCGGGGGGAATCAGCCCCAGCATTTT
TRBJ2-5 | . | TRBV7-2 | TRBD2 | CASSIHTSGRGNEQYF | TGTGCCAGCAGCATCCACACTAGCGGGAGGGGTAATGAGCAGTACTTC
TRBJ2-7 | once | TRBV30 | . | CAWSAKETQYF | TGTGCCTGGAGTGCTAAAGAGACCCAGTATTTC
TRBJ2-1 | . | TRBV20-1 | TRBD2 | CSARGLAGPYQFF | TGCAGTGCTAGAGGCCTAGCGGGTCCTTATCAGTTCTTC
TRBJ2-1 | . | TRBV2 | TRBD1 | CASTADRSSNEQFF | TGTGCCAGCACCGCGGACAGGTCGAGCAATGAGCAGTTCTTC
TRBJ2-1 | . | TRBV20-1 | . | CSARAGAGRNYNEQFF | TGCAGTGCTAGAGCTGGAGCGGGCAGGAACTACAATGAGCAGTTCTTC
TRBJ2-7 | few | TRBV3-1 | . | CASSPWTAAYEQYF | TGTGCCAGCAGCCCGTGGACAGCAGCCTACGAGCAGTACTTC
TRBJ2-3 | . | TRBV5-8 | TRBD1 | CASSLGTATSTDTQYF | TGTGCCAGCAGCCTCGGGACAGCCACTAGCACAGATACGCAGTATTTT
TRBJ1-5 | . | TRBV24-1 | TRBD1 | CATSQTARLGQGDQPQHF | TGTGCCACCAGTCAAACGGCGAGACTGGGGCAGGGGGATCAGCCCCAGCATTTT
TRBJ2-1 | . | TRBV13 | . | CASRTASEQFF | TGTGCCAGCAGAACGGCTTCTGAGCAGTTCTTC
TRBJ1-2 | once | TRBV24-1 | . | CATSDSPGTNYGYTF | TGTGCCACCAGTGATTCCCCCGGGACTAACTATGGCTACACCTTC
TRBJ2-1 | few | TRBV7-8 | TRBD1 | CASSSKPGQGINEQFF | TGTGCCAGCAGCTCCAAGCCGGGACAGGGGATCAATGAGCAGTTCTTC
TRBJ2-1 | . | TRBV20-1 | . | CSASPTSLLDEQFF | TGCAGTGCTAGTCCGACTAGTCTTCTGGATGAGCAGTTCTTC
TRBJ2-7 | few | TRBV20-1 | . | CSARASHEQYF | TGCAGTGCTAGAGCCAGCCACGAGCAGTACTTC
TRBJ1-1 | . | TRBV3-1 | . | CASSQGGTPATEAFF | TGTGCCAGCAGCCAAGGTGGGACACCGGCCACTGAAGCTTTCTTT
TRBJ1-1 | . | TRBV6-6 | . | CASSYSSTEAFF | TGTGCCAGCAGTTACTCGAGCACTGAAGCTTTCTTT
TRBJ1-2 | . | TRBV5-1 | TRBD1 | CASSPEQTGIGYTF | TGCGCCAGCAGCCCGGAACAGACAGGGATCGGCTACACCTTC
TRBJ2-4 | . | TRBV5-8 | . | CASSPRQIAKNIQYF | TGTGCCAGCAGCCCCCGACAGATAGCCAAAAACATTCAGTACTTC
TRBJ1-5 | few | TRBV15 | . | CATSRSRAGDRNQPQHF | TGTGCCACCAGCAGATCGCGAGCAGGGGACCGTAATCAGCCCCAGCATTTT
TRBJ1-1 | . | TRBV27 | . | CASSSRWGTEAFF | TGTGCCAGCAGTTCCAGGTGGGGCACTGAAGCTTTCTTT
TRBJ2-1 | . | TRBV20-1 | . | CSARFQRVYNEQFF | TGCAGTGCTAGATTCCAGCGGGTCTACAATGAGCAGTTCTTC
TRBJ2-3 | . | TRBV10-3 | TRBD2 | CAISETGTSGSTDTQYF | TGTGCCATCAGTGAAACCGGGACTAGCGGTTCCACAGATACGCAGTATTTT
TRBJ1-4 | . | TRBV20-1 | . | CSVRAGTGGRREKLFF | TGCAGTGTTAGAGCAGGGACTGGGGGGCGTAGGGAAAAACTGTTTTTT
TRBJ2-7 | . | TRBV27 | TRBD1 | CASSLSGQVYEQYF | TGTGCCAGCAGTTTATCGGGACAGGTCTACGAGCAGTACTTC
TRBJ1-5 | . | TRBV28 | TRBD1 | CASSDPGQYSNQPQHF | TGTGCCAGCAGTGACCCGGGACAGTATAGCAATCAGCCCCAGCATTTT
TRBJ1-1 | . | TRBV25-1 | TRBD1 | CASRMKGQLNTEAFF | TGTGCCAGCAGGATGAAGGGACAGCTGAACACTGAAGCTTTCTTT
TRBJ2-7 | . | TRBV27 | . | CASSLQTALNPYEQYF | TGTGCCAGCAGTCTCCAGACAGCCTTAAACCCCTACGAGCAGTACTTC
TRBJ1-5 | . | TRBV15 | . | CATSRGETGTQPQHF | TGTGCCACCAGCAGAGGGGAGACAGGTACTCAGCCCCAGCATTTT
TRBJ2-5 | many | TRBV20-1 | . | CSARPGPETQYF | TGCAGTGCTAGGCCGGGTCCGGAGACCCAGTACTTC
TRBJ1-5 | . | TRBV20-1 | TRBD1 | CSARGTGGRGQPQHF | TGCAGTGCTAGGGGGACAGGGGGCCGTGGACAGCCCCAGCATTTT
TRBJ2-3 | many | TRBV11-2 | . | CASSFVRTDTQYF | TGTGCCAGCAGCTTCGTTCGGACAGATACGCAGTATTTT
TRBJ1-2 | . | TRBV4-2 | . | CASSQTRQEGSYGYTF | TGTGCCAGCAGCCAAACCCGACAAGAGGGTAGCTATGGCTACACCTTC
TRBJ1-2 | few | TRBV13 | TRBD1 | CASSPMTGGIIYGYTF | TGTGCCAGCAGCCCCATGACAGGGGGTATTATCTATGGCTACACCTTC
TRBJ2-7 | . | TRBV6-1 | . | CASSDRDKYSYEQYF | TGTGCCAGCAGTGACCGGGACAAGTACTCCTACGAGCAGTACTTC
TRBJ2-7 | . | TRBV6-6 | TRBD2 | CASSYSPSGRAYEQYF | TGTGCCAGCAGTTACTCCCCTAGCGGGAGGGCCTACGAGCAGTACTTC
TRBJ2-6 | . | TRBV12-3/TRBV12-4 | . | CAAVGVRTDSSGANVLTF | TGTGCCGCAGTCGGGGTTCGGACGGACAGCTCTGGGGCCAACGTCCTGACTTTC
TRBJ2-1 | . | TRBV9 | TRBD2 | CASSVEGSGAAYNEQFF | TGTGCCAGCAGCGTAGAGGGTAGCGGGGCTGCCTACAATGAGCAGTTCTTC
TRBJ2-1 | few | TRBV20-1 | . | CSARSDNEQFF | TGCAGTGCTAGATCGGACAATGAGCAGTTCTTC